The source of this T cell receptor beta chain is a study of beta chain features in type 1 diabetes. Expressed TCRB transcripts were sequenced because the entire RNA isolate underwent reverse transcription. Naive, central memory and regulatory T cell samples came to a mean of roughly 4 million reads. Sequencing was performed with immunoSEQ multiplex PCR; in TCRdb, only in-frame clones are kept and a portion is missing. The table has roughly 450,000 clones, around 10% seen once. The sequenced sample was naive CD4+ T cells from blood. The clonotype was recovered from a woman aged 18-29 years in good health.

This CDR3 is CASKGAGSEKLFF. The CDR3 nucleotides are TGTGCCAGCAAGGGGGCTGGGAGTGAAAAACTGTTTTTT. The chain has TRBV2 and TRBJ1-4; 7 bases agree with TRBD1. J lost 7 bases, V lost 7 bases, and 6 bases had no gene match. The CDR3 is made up of 13 amino acids. Per germline, CDR1 SNHLY and CDR2 FYNNEI. Full variable domain (outside the CDR3, taken from reference TRBV2 and TRBJ1-4): EPEVTQTPSHQVTQMGQEVILRCVPISNHLYFYWYRQILGQKVEFLVSFYNNEISEKSEIFDDQFSVERPDGSNFTLKIRSTKLEDSAMYFCASKGAGSEKLFFGSGTQLSVL.